The rows below give T cell receptor beta chains drawn from one sample of a study of human T cells and chemical hapten exposure. TCRdb reprocessed the RACE reads via MiXCR and lists one record per CDR3 protein. In the table there are 100,000 to 120,000 distinct CDR3 sequences, less than 40% of which are singletons. Sequencing was performed on whole blood, taken in connection with sensitization to the hapten diphenylcyclopropenone (DPC). The receptors were sampled from a man aged 40-50 years with alopecia areata. Some clones in this sample may be carry-over from other donors' samples. The CDR3 runs from the conserved cysteine through the conserved F or W. A D gene is named only where the DNA matches it firmly. Part of the rows lack a size; the others show once, few, many or a class for expanded clones.

clone size: once
J gene: TRBJ2-3
D gene: TRBD1
V gene: TRBV28
CDR3 protein: CASSKTGGRTDTQYF
CDR3 DNA: TGTGCCAGCAGTAAAACAGGGGGACGCACAGATACGCAGTATTTT

clone size: few
J gene: TRBJ2-5
D gene: TRBD2
V gene: TRBV6-5
CDR3 protein: CASSASGSLGTQYF
CDR3 DNA: TGTGCCAGCAGTGCTAGCGGGAGCCTGGGGACCCAGTACTTC

clone size: -
J gene: TRBJ2-3
D gene: -
V gene: TRBV20-1
CDR3 protein: CSARVARDWREGNTDTQYF
CDR3 DNA: TGCAGTGCTAGAGTGGCCCGGGACTGGAGAGAGGGAAACACAGATACGCAGTATTTT

clone size: -
J gene: TRBJ1-1
D gene: -
V gene: TRBV7-2
CDR3 protein: CASSLPVNTEAFF
CDR3 DNA: TGTGCCAGCAGCTTACCCGTGAACACTGAAGCTTTCTTT

clone size: -
J gene: TRBJ1-5
D gene: TRBD1
V gene: TRBV20-1
CDR3 protein: CSARDITGDQPQHF
CDR3 DNA: TGCAGTGCTAGAGATATAACAGGGGATCAGCCCCAGCATTTT

clone size: once
J gene: TRBJ1-1
D gene: -
V gene: TRBV6-5
CDR3 protein: CASSWFRGLAEAFF
CDR3 DNA: TGTGCCAGCAGTTGGTTCAGGGGTTTGGCTGAAGCTTTCTTT

clone size: -
J gene: TRBJ2-7
D gene: TRBD2
V gene: TRBV20-1
CDR3 protein: CSARPLAGVSYEQYF
CDR3 DNA: TGCAGTGCTAGACCCCTTGCGGGAGTATCCTACGAGCAGTACTTC

clone size: -
J gene: TRBJ2-5
D gene: -
V gene: TRBV29-1
CDR3 protein: CSVVLAAGKTQYF
CDR3 DNA: TGCAGCGTTGTGTTGGCCGCAGGAAAGACCCAGTACTTC

clone size: few
J gene: TRBJ2-3
D gene: TRBD2
V gene: TRBV4-3
CDR3 protein: CASSQDWASGRADTQYF
CDR3 DNA: TGCGCCAGCAGCCAAGATTGGGCTAGCGGGAGGGCCGATACGCAGTATTTT

clone size: few
J gene: TRBJ1-1
D gene: -
V gene: TRBV20-1
CDR3 protein: CSAPQGRLINTEAFF
CDR3 DNA: TGCAGTGCACCTCAGGGGAGGCTCATCAACACTGAAGCTTTCTTT

clone size: few
J gene: TRBJ2-3
D gene: -
V gene: TRBV7-3
CDR3 protein: CASSSQGADTQYF
CDR3 DNA: TGTGCCAGCAGCTCACAGGGCGCAGATACGCAGTATTTT

clone size: many
J gene: TRBJ2-3
D gene: -
V gene: TRBV5-1
CDR3 protein: CASSLGQIGDTQYF
CDR3 DNA: TGCGCCAGCAGCTTGGGGCAGATTGGAGATACGCAGTATTTT

clone size: -
J gene: TRBJ2-1
D gene: -
V gene: TRBV6-2/TRBV6-3
CDR3 protein: CASSYVGTPNEQFF
CDR3 DNA: TGTGCCAGCAGTTACGTAGGGACCCCGAATGAGCAGTTCTTC

clone size: -
J gene: TRBJ2-1
D gene: TRBD2
V gene: TRBV20-1
CDR3 protein: CSARAGGSYNEQFF
CDR3 DNA: TGCAGTGCTAGAGCGGGAGGCTCCTACAATGAGCAGTTCTTC

clone size: -
J gene: TRBJ2-3
D gene: -
V gene: TRBV15
CDR3 protein: CATSRDRRPVRTDTQYF
CDR3 DNA: TGTGCCACCAGCAGAGATAGGCGGCCGGTTCGCACAGATACGCAGTATTTT

clone size: -
J gene: TRBJ2-7
D gene: -
V gene: TRBV10-3
CDR3 protein: CAISESTGSSYEQYF
CDR3 DNA: TGTGCCATCAGTGAGTCTACAGGGAGCTCCTACGAGCAGTACTTC

clone size: -
J gene: TRBJ2-1
D gene: TRBD1
V gene: TRBV6-2/TRBV6-3
CDR3 protein: CASSWDRLYEQFF
CDR3 DNA: TGTGCCAGCAGTTGGGACAGACTCTATGAGCAGTTCTTC

clone size: few
J gene: TRBJ2-1
D gene: TRBD2
V gene: TRBV18
CDR3 protein: CASSPGQREGNEQFF
CDR3 DNA: TGTGCCAGCTCACCCGGTCAGAGGGAGGGCAATGAGCAGTTCTTC

clone size: -
J gene: TRBJ2-1
D gene: TRBD2
V gene: TRBV12-3/TRBV12-4
CDR3 protein: CASRVGLAGEGEQFF
CDR3 DNA: TGTGCCAGCAGGGTGGGACTAGCGGGAGAAGGGGAGCAGTTCTTC

clone size: few
J gene: TRBJ2-2
D gene: -
V gene: TRBV29-1
CDR3 protein: CSVRGANTGELFF
CDR3 DNA: TGCAGCGTCCGTGGGGCGAACACCGGGGAGCTGTTTTTT

clone size: few
J gene: TRBJ2-5
D gene: TRBD2
V gene: TRBV27
CDR3 protein: CASRPRAGAETQYF
CDR3 DNA: TGTGCCAGCAGGCCCAGAGCGGGAGCTGAGACCCAGTACTTC

clone size: -
J gene: TRBJ2-4
D gene: TRBD2
V gene: TRBV6-2/TRBV6-3
CDR3 protein: CASSSGLAVTKNIQYF
CDR3 DNA: TGTGCCAGCAGTTCCGGACTAGCGGTTACCAAAAACATTCAGTACTTC

clone size: few
J gene: TRBJ2-3
D gene: TRBD2
V gene: TRBV6-5
CDR3 protein: CASSYKGGLAGDTQYF
CDR3 DNA: TGTGCCAGCAGTTACAAAGGGGGACTAGCAGGAGATACGCAGTATTTT

clone size: -
J gene: TRBJ1-1
D gene: -
V gene: TRBV5-1
CDR3 protein: CASRPGGQNTEAFF
CDR3 DNA: TGCGCCAGCAGACCAGGAGGTCAGAACACTGAAGCTTTCTTT

clone size: -
J gene: TRBJ2-1
D gene: TRBD2
V gene: TRBV28
CDR3 protein: CASRTSGPPGEQFF
CDR3 DNA: TGTGCCAGCAGGACTAGCGGCCCCCCGGGTGAGCAGTTCTTC

clone size: -
J gene: TRBJ2-2
D gene: TRBD2
V gene: TRBV6-5
CDR3 protein: CASRLAGLGAGELFF
CDR3 DNA: TGTGCCAGCCGACTAGCGGGACTAGGTGCCGGGGAGCTGTTTTTT

clone size: -
J gene: TRBJ2-2
D gene: TRBD1
V gene: TRBV11-1
CDR3 protein: CASTRDRVAGELFF
CDR3 DNA: TGTGCCAGCACCCGGGACAGGGTCGCCGGGGAGCTGTTTTTT

clone size: few
J gene: TRBJ1-6
D gene: -
V gene: TRBV6-2/TRBV6-3
CDR3 protein: CASSPGTFSYNSPLHF
CDR3 DNA: TGTGCCAGCAGTCCCGGGACATTCTCCTATAATTCACCCCTCCACTTT

clone size: few
J gene: TRBJ2-5
D gene: -
V gene: TRBV5-6
CDR3 protein: CASSGEQGGQETQYF
CDR3 DNA: TGTGCCAGCAGCGGGGAACAAGGGGGACAAGAGACCCAGTACTTC

clone size: -
J gene: TRBJ2-3
D gene: TRBD1
V gene: TRBV6-5
CDR3 protein: CASTPGTARWWGTDTQYF
CDR3 DNA: TGTGCCAGCACCCCCGGGACAGCTCGTTGGTGGGGCACAGATACGCAGTATTTT

clone size: few
J gene: TRBJ2-7
D gene: TRBD2
V gene: TRBV7-2
CDR3 protein: CASSLRLAGSYEQYF
CDR3 DNA: TGTGCCAGCAGCTTAAGGCTAGCGGGGTCCTACGAGCAGTACTTC

clone size: few
J gene: TRBJ2-7
D gene: TRBD2
V gene: TRBV7-4
CDR3 protein: CASSPTSGPTYEQYF
CDR3 DNA: TGTGCCAGCAGCCCAACTAGCGGGCCGACCTACGAGCAGTACTTC

clone size: -
J gene: TRBJ2-3
D gene: TRBD2
V gene: TRBV28
CDR3 protein: CASRVGLAGTDTQYF
CDR3 DNA: TGTGCCAGCCGGGTGGGACTAGCGGGTACAGATACGCAGTATTTT

clone size: few
J gene: TRBJ1-1
D gene: -
V gene: TRBV28
CDR3 protein: CASSLRQDTEAFF
CDR3 DNA: TGTGCCAGCAGTCTACGACAGGACACTGAAGCTTTCTTT

clone size: -
J gene: TRBJ1-1
D gene: -
V gene: TRBV11-2
CDR3 protein: CASSLVATQGFEFRNTEAFF
CDR3 DNA: TGTGCCAGCAGCTTAGTAGCTACACAGGGTTTTGAATTCCGGAACACTGAAGCTTTCTTT

clone size: once
J gene: TRBJ2-5
D gene: -
V gene: TRBV12-3/TRBV12-4
CDR3 protein: CASSLTQAKETQYF
CDR3 DNA: TGTGCCAGCAGTCTTACCCAGGCCAAAGAGACCCAGTACTTC

clone size: -
J gene: TRBJ2-6
D gene: -
V gene: TRBV5-4
CDR3 protein: CASSFWFRGPGANVLTF
CDR3 DNA: TGTGCCAGCAGCTTTTGGTTTCGGGGCCCTGGGGCCAACGTCCTGACTTTC

clone size: -
J gene: TRBJ2-7
D gene: TRBD2
V gene: TRBV28
CDR3 protein: CASSTVAGISYEQYF
CDR3 DNA: TGTGCCAGCAGTACTGTAGCGGGGATCTCCTACGAGCAGTACTTC

clone size: -
J gene: TRBJ2-2
D gene: TRBD1
V gene: TRBV20-1
CDR3 protein: CSARVLGQGITGELFF
CDR3 DNA: TGCAGTGCTAGAGTGTTGGGACAGGGGATCACCGGGGAGCTGTTTTTT

clone size: once
J gene: TRBJ1-1
D gene: -
V gene: TRBV9
CDR3 protein: CASSPGHPKNTEAFF
CDR3 DNA: TGTGCCAGCAGCCCCGGACACCCGAAGAACACTGAAGCTTTCTTT

clone size: -
J gene: TRBJ2-3
D gene: TRBD2
V gene: TRBV5-4
CDR3 protein: CASSLAGVYTDTQYF
CDR3 DNA: TGTGCCAGCAGCTTAGCGGGAGTCTATACAGATACGCAGTATTTT

clone size: -
J gene: TRBJ2-2
D gene: -
V gene: TRBV10-3
CDR3 protein: CAISLSRNSNTGELFF
CDR3 DNA: TGTGCCATCAGCCTCTCACGCAACTCGAACACCGGGGAGCTGTTTTTT

clone size: -
J gene: TRBJ1-1
D gene: TRBD1
V gene: TRBV7-3
CDR3 protein: CASSSRGLEGGTEAFF
CDR3 DNA: TGCGCCAGCAGTTCCAGGGGGCTTGAGGGTGGCACTGAAGCTTTCTTT

clone size: few
J gene: TRBJ1-5
D gene: TRBD1
V gene: TRBV24-1
CDR3 protein: CATGDNEGDSRPQHF
CDR3 DNA: TGTGCCACCGGGGACAATGAAGGGGACAGCCGGCCCCAGCATTTT